A selection of T cell receptor beta chains follows, all from one sample in a study of blood T cells in healthy people across ages. TCRdb reanalysed the 5' RACE reads using MiXCR and keeps one entry per CDR3 protein. The sample has hundreds of thousands of distinct CDR3 sequences, around 20% seen once. Material: blood. Receptor source: a man between 70 and 80 years old in good health. Both conserved end residues are part of each CDR3. A D gene is named only where the DNA matches it firmly. Size values are once, few and many counts, or a class for expanded clones, and some rows have none.

CDR3 DNA: TGCGCCAGCAGCTTGACAGGGGGCATCGAGACCCAGTACTTC; CDR3 protein: CASSLTGGIETQYF; clone size: many; D gene: TRBD1; J gene: TRBJ2-5; V gene: TRBV5-1
CDR3 DNA: TGTGCCAGCAGCTTAGGAGTAGGCCAAATACTCCCAGATACGCAGTATTTT; CDR3 protein: CASSLGVGQILPDTQYF; clone size: -; D gene: -; J gene: TRBJ2-3; V gene: TRBV7-9
CDR3 DNA: TGTGCCAGCTCACAACTAGCGGGAGGGCCAATCGAGCAGTACTTC; CDR3 protein: CASSQLAGGPIEQYF; clone size: few; D gene: TRBD2; J gene: TRBJ2-7; V gene: TRBV18
CDR3 DNA: TGCAGCGTTGAAGCGAGTCGTGGGGACACTGAAGCTTTCTTT; CDR3 protein: CSVEASRGDTEAFF; clone size: -; D gene: -; J gene: TRBJ1-1; V gene: TRBV29-1
CDR3 DNA: TGTGCCAGCAGCAACATCAGGGTTAACTATGGCTACACCTTC; CDR3 protein: CASSNIRVNYGYTF; clone size: -; D gene: -; J gene: TRBJ1-2; V gene: TRBV7-2
CDR3 DNA: TGCAGTGCTGTAACAGGACAGAGTGAGCAGTTCTTC; CDR3 protein: CSAVTGQSEQFF; clone size: -; D gene: -; J gene: TRBJ2-1; V gene: TRBV20-1
CDR3 DNA: TGCAGTGCTAGAGATCTCGGGACTAGCGCCAGCTCCTACGAGCAGTACTTC; CDR3 protein: CSARDLGTSASSYEQYF; clone size: -; D gene: TRBD2; J gene: TRBJ2-7; V gene: TRBV20-1
CDR3 DNA: TGTGCCAGCAGGAGAGGGGCAGGGGTAGACACTGAAGCTTTCTTT; CDR3 protein: CASRRGAGVDTEAFF; clone size: -; D gene: -; J gene: TRBJ1-1; V gene: TRBV6-4
CDR3 DNA: TGCAGTGCTAGACCCTCCCCCATTAAGGGAGTCGGCAATGAGCAGTTCTTC; CDR3 protein: CSARPSPIKGVGNEQFF; clone size: -; D gene: -; J gene: TRBJ2-1; V gene: TRBV20-1
CDR3 DNA: TGTGCCAGCAAGACAGGGCAGACCCAGTACTTC; CDR3 protein: CASKTGQTQYF; clone size: -; D gene: TRBD1; J gene: TRBJ2-5; V gene: TRBV27
CDR3 DNA: TGTGCCAGCAGCGTAAATTCGGCCTCCAACGAGCAGTACTTC; CDR3 protein: CASSVNSASNEQYF; clone size: -; D gene: -; J gene: TRBJ2-7; V gene: TRBV9
CDR3 DNA: TGTGCCAGCAGCTTCCCGGGACTTAGCTCCTACAATGAGCAGTTCTTC; CDR3 protein: CASSFPGLSSYNEQFF; clone size: -; D gene: -; J gene: TRBJ2-1; V gene: TRBV11-1
CDR3 DNA: TGCGCCAGCAGCTTTGGGACAGACCGAAATCAGCCCCAGCATTTT; CDR3 protein: CASSFGTDRNQPQHF; clone size: few; D gene: TRBD1; J gene: TRBJ1-5; V gene: TRBV5-1
CDR3 DNA: TGTGCCAGCAGCCACCCTTCGGGGGCCCTAGCCAAAAACATTCAGTACTTC; CDR3 protein: CASSHPSGALAKNIQYF; clone size: few; D gene: -; J gene: TRBJ2-4; V gene: TRBV3-1
CDR3 DNA: TGTGCCACCGCCGGTCCGGCCGGGGAGCTGTTTTTT; CDR3 protein: CATAGPAGELFF; clone size: few; D gene: -; J gene: TRBJ2-2; V gene: TRBV24-1
CDR3 DNA: TGTGCCAGCAGCCAAACAGGGGAGGCTAATGAAAAACTGTTTTTT; CDR3 protein: CASSQTGEANEKLFF; clone size: many; D gene: TRBD1; J gene: TRBJ1-4; V gene: TRBV7-6
CDR3 DNA: TGTGCCAGCAGCTGGACAGGGACTAGCGGGAGCCTGTACGAGCAGTACTTC; CDR3 protein: CASSWTGTSGSLYEQYF; clone size: -; D gene: TRBD2; J gene: TRBJ2-7; V gene: TRBV7-8
CDR3 DNA: TGCGCCAGCAGCCAAGATCTGTTACTAGCGGGAGGAACCGGGGAGCTGTTTTTT; CDR3 protein: CASSQDLLLAGGTGELFF; clone size: -; D gene: TRBD2; J gene: TRBJ2-2; V gene: TRBV4-1
CDR3 DNA: TGTGCCAGCAGCTTAGGTCGCGCGGGAGGAGAGAATGAGCAGTTCTTC; CDR3 protein: CASSLGRAGGENEQFF; clone size: -; D gene: TRBD2; J gene: TRBJ2-1; V gene: TRBV7-2
CDR3 DNA: TGTGCCAGCAGCTTAGCGGAGTTTTCCGGGGAGACCCAGTACTTC; CDR3 protein: CASSLAEFSGETQYF; clone size: -; D gene: -; J gene: TRBJ2-5; V gene: TRBV7-9
CDR3 DNA: TGTGCCAGCAGTGAACGGCCAGCTTCTGGAAACACCATATATTTT; CDR3 protein: CASSERPASGNTIYF; clone size: few; D gene: -; J gene: TRBJ1-3; V gene: TRBV2
CDR3 DNA: TGTGCCAGCGTCTCGTTCTCTGGAAACACCATATATTTT; CDR3 protein: CASVSFSGNTIYF; clone size: few; D gene: -; J gene: TRBJ1-3; V gene: TRBV3-1
CDR3 DNA: TGTGCCAGCAGTTTACATTACAGCGGGAGGAGCACAGATACGCAGTATTTT; CDR3 protein: CASSLHYSGRSTDTQYF; clone size: -; D gene: TRBD2; J gene: TRBJ2-3; V gene: TRBV12-3/TRBV12-4
CDR3 DNA: TGTGCCAGCAGGGACTTGGGGGCGCGATGGGAGACCCAGTACTTC; CDR3 protein: CASRDLGARWETQYF; clone size: many; D gene: -; J gene: TRBJ2-5; V gene: TRBV28
CDR3 DNA: TGCGCCAGCAGCCAGGAAACGACAGATACGCAGTATTTT; CDR3 protein: CASSQETTDTQYF; clone size: -; D gene: -; J gene: TRBJ2-3; V gene: TRBV4-3
CDR3 DNA: TGTGCCAGCAGACCTACTAGCGGCTTCTCCTACAATGAGCAGTTCTTC; CDR3 protein: CASRPTSGFSYNEQFF; clone size: -; D gene: TRBD2; J gene: TRBJ2-1; V gene: TRBV6-2/TRBV6-3
CDR3 DNA: TGTGCCAGCAGTTCTAAGTACAGGGTAACCTACAATGAGCAGTTCTTC; CDR3 protein: CASSSKYRVTYNEQFF; clone size: -; D gene: -; J gene: TRBJ2-1; V gene: TRBV13
CDR3 DNA: TGCAGTGCTAGAGCCACCGGGACAGGGGATCGTGAGCAGTACTTC; CDR3 protein: CSARATGTGDREQYF; clone size: few; D gene: TRBD1; J gene: TRBJ2-5; V gene: TRBV20-1
CDR3 DNA: TGTGCCAGCAGCCAAGAAGTTGAACACTACGAGCAGTACTTC; CDR3 protein: CASSQEVEHYEQYF; clone size: -; D gene: -; J gene: TRBJ2-7; V gene: TRBV3-1